The 32 T cell receptor beta chains below come from one sample, sequenced in a study of blood T cells in healthy people across ages. Combining a sample-barcoded 5' primer with a J-beta primer mix, a second PCR ran for roughly 7 to 11 cycles. Each CDR3 protein gets one entry after TCRdb re-called the 5' RACE reads with MiXCR. Counted here are 800,000 to 950,000 distinct CDR3 sequences, approximately 32% occurring once; the ten biggest clones make up more than 8.5%. The same sample was also used in a study of T cells of mothers and their children.

Material: blood. The receptors come from a woman aged 40 to 50 in good health.

This clonotype has at least ten counts. The chain joins TRBV29-1 to TRBJ2-1; 11 bases agree with TRBD2. The CDR3 is 14 amino acids. Germline V CDR1 and CDR2: SQVTM, ANQGSEA. The V and J ends lost 4 bases and 6 bases, in that order; junction bases with no gene match: 5. CDR3 coding DNA: TGCAGCGTTGGCGGGACTAGCGGACCCAATGAGCAGTTCTTC. Its protein is CSVGGTSGPNEQFF.

This sequence joins TRBV7-2 and TRBJ2-1; 10 bases align to TRBD2. CDR1 is SGHTA and CDR2 is FQGNSA in the germline V gene. CDR3 length: 16 amino acids. With 1 base clipped from V and 8 bases from J, the junction kept 8 bases outside the gene matches. CDR3 residues: CASSLGIAGGGDEQFF. The DNA of the CDR3 is TGTGCCAGCAGCTTAGGGATAGCGGGAGGAGGCGATGAGCAGTTCTTC.

This clonotype has only one observation. The J gene is TRBJ2-7, the V gene TRBV6-2 or TRBV6-3; TRBD1 matches 10 bases. With 0 bases clipped from V and 7 bases from J, the junction kept 6 bases outside the gene matches. This CDR3 has 15 amino acids. Germline V gene sequence: CDR1 MNHEY, CDR2 SVGEGT. Here the CDR3 DNA reads TGTGCCAGCAGTTACTCTGGACAGGGGGTTCGGGAGCAGTACTTC. Its translation: CASSYSGQGVREQYF.

This clonotype has ten or more counts. This rearrangement joins TRBV7-9 to TRBJ1-2, with D unclear. Germline V lookup: CDR1 SEHNR, CDR2 FQNEAQ (reference sequence). The CDR3 has 14 residues. V was cut by 0 bases and J by 0 bases, with 5 bases left in between. The DNA for the CDR3 is TGTGCCAGCAGCTTAGCAAGTGCTAACTATGGCTACACCTTC. It codes for CASSLASANYGYTF.

The chain links TRBV6-6 to TRBJ1-5, with D tentatively TRBD1 (6 bases). Per the germline V gene, CDR1 is MNHNY and CDR2 is SVGAGI (reference sequence). This CDR3 spans 16 amino acids. With 5 bases removed from V and 8 bases from J, the gap between germline ends came to 22 bases. The CDR3 here is CASSPRGGVNTEPQHF. DNA of the CDR3: TGTGCCAGCAGTCCGAGGGGGGGGGTGAATACGGAGCCCCAGCATTTT.

On this clonotype itself: Compared with germline, one end of the junction differs, possibly owing to a read error. This chain links TRBV7-2 with TRBJ2-3, with no clear D. Germline lookup yields CDR1 SGHTA and CDR2 FQGNSA. This CDR3 contains 15 residues. CDR3 amino acids: CASSSPAGYTDTRYF. CDR3 DNA: TGTGCCAGCAGCTCCCCGGCTGGATACACAGATACGCGGTATTTT.

This clonotype was counted between two and nine times. V gene TRBV18 combines with J gene TRBJ1-1; the D gene is possibly TRBD1 (6 bases). The V end lost 1 base, the J end lost 5 bases, and 23 bases lay between the germline ends. The CDR3 totals 18 residues. Germline assignment: CDR1 KGHSH and CDR2 LQKENI. The CDR3, as DNA: TGTGCCAGCTCACCACAAGGGCAGGGGTGGAGAGGAAGGACTGAAGCTTTCTTT. This gives the protein CASSPQGQGWRGRTEAFF.

Many counts were recorded for this clonotype. A much larger clonotype is one base distant, so this may be a read error. The rearrangement joins TRBV11-2 to TRBJ2-4; D unresolved. V was clipped by 7 bases and J by 6 bases, with 10 bases between them. The germline V gene has CDR1 SGHAT and CDR2 FQNNGV. The CDR3 runs to 12 residues. CDR3 residues: CASTARLNIQYF. The DNA for the CDR3 is TGTGCCAGCACCGCCAGGCTAAACATTCAGTACTTC.

The table lists this clonotype with many counts. The chain is built from TRBV4-3 and TRBJ2-6, with a weak D call TRBD1 (6 bases). Germline V lookup: CDR1 LGHNA, CDR2 YSLEER. V was cut by 0 bases and J by 2 bases, with 14 bases left in between. The CDR3 spans 18 residues. The CDR3 spells CASSQERLQGAGANVLTF. CDR3 nucleotide sequence: TGCGCCAGCAGCCAAGAGAGATTACAGGGAGCTGGGGCCAACGTCCTGACTTTC.

The CDR3 is CASSYEISYNSPLHF. The CDR3 coding sequence is TGTGCCAGCAGTTACGAGATCTCCTATAATTCACCCCTCCACTTT. This chain links TRBV6-2 or TRBV6-3 with TRBJ1-6; D is unresolved. CDR1 and CDR2 from the germline V gene are MNHEY and SVGEGT. The CDR3 sequence is 15 residues long. V was pared by 2 bases and J by 0 bases, with 5 bases between.

In this sample, this clonotype turned up many times. The chain carries TRBV12-3 or TRBV12-4 and TRBJ1-6, with TRBD1 as a possible D gene (5 bases). V was cut by 5 bases and J by 0 bases, with 8 bases left in between. CDR3 length: 15 residues. CDR3 protein: CASSPGGSYNSPLHF. The DNA of the CDR3 is TGTGCCAGCAGTCCCGGGGGCTCCTATAATTCACCCCTCCACTTT.

This clonotype has a count of ten or more. CDR3 sequence: CSACRDRASQETQYF. CDR3 DNA: TGCAGCGCCTGCCGGGACAGGGCCTCTCAAGAGACCCAGTACTTC. V is TRBV29-1 and J is TRBJ2-5; 9 nucleotides align to TRBD1. CDR1 is SQVTM and CDR2 is ANQGSEA in the germline V gene. V gave up 7 bases and J gave up 2 bases; unmatched junction bases: 11. This CDR3 spans 15 amino acids.

This chain links TRBV6-5 with TRBJ1-1; perhaps TRBD1 as D (6 bases). Trimming took off 3 bases at V and 4 bases at J, with 18 bases between the two ends. The CDR3 covers 16 residues. Per germline, CDR1 MNHEY and CDR2 SVGAGI. The CDR3 DNA reads TGTGCCAGCAGTTATTCGACAGGACGGAGGGGCACTGAAGCTTTCTTT. Encoded protein: CASSYSTGRRGTEAFF.

This clonotype was observed many times. The chain couples TRBV9 to TRBJ2-5; TRBD1 or TRBD2 may be the D gene (5 bases each). The CDR3 runs 15 residues. Trimming shortened V by 0 bases and J by 4 bases, and 13 bases separated the two germline ends. CDR1 is SGDLS, CDR2 YYNGEE, per germline. CDR3 residues: CASSVGNGGRETQYF. CDR3 coding DNA: TGTGCCAGCAGCGTAGGAAATGGGGGAAGAGAGACCCAGTACTTC.

The rearrangement joins TRBV7-2 to TRBJ2-5; 9 bases map to TRBD1. Unmatched junction bases numbered 5, after V lost 0 bases and J lost 6 bases. The CDR3 has 15 amino acids. Germline V gene lookup returns CDR1 SGHTA and CDR2 FQGNSA. The DNA for the CDR3 is TGTGCCAGCAGCTTAGCGCTGGGACAGGGACAGACCCAGTACTTC. Amino acids: CASSLALGQGQTQYF.

Many counts were recorded for this clonotype. J is TRBJ2-5 and V is TRBV7-6; 9 bases agree with TRBD1. This CDR3 spans 14 amino acids. The ends lost 5 bases at V and 2 bases at J; junction bases unmatched: 3. Germline loops: CDR1 SGHVS, CDR2 FNYEAQ. The CDR3 protein is CASSQGTGQETQYF. As DNA, the CDR3 is TGTGCCAGCAGCCAGGGGACAGGGCAAGAGACCCAGTACTTC. Full variable domain (remainder filled in from reference TRBV7-6 and TRBJ2-5): GAGVSQSPRYKVTKRGQDVALRCDPISGHVSLYWYRQALGQGPEFLTYFNYEAQQDKSGLPNDRFSAERPEGSISTLTIQRTEQRDSAMYRCASSQGTGQETQYFGPGTRLLVL.

This clonotype was found a few times. This chain links TRBV28 with TRBJ1-5, with D hard to call. Trimming shortened V by 7 bases and J by 2 bases, and 6 bases separated the two germline ends. The CDR3 spans 12 residues. Germline assignment: CDR1 MDHEN and CDR2 SYDVKM. CDR3 bases: TGTGCCAGCACCAGAGGCAATCAGCCCCAGCATTTT. It yields the protein CASTRGNQPQHF.

Comment on this clonotype: This may come from a read error, since a much larger clone is one base off. The rearrangement links TRBV21-1 to TRBJ2-7. TRBV21-1 is described as a pseudogene. The CDR3 runs 14 residues. This CDR3 is CASSNPKGFYEQYF. CDR3 DNA sequence: TGTGCCAGCAGCAACCCGAAAGGATTCTACGAGCAGTACTTC.

About this clonotype itself: It may be a read error: a sequence one base away is much more abundant. The CDR3, as DNA: TGTGCCAGCAGACGGGACGGGGGAGGATATGAGCAGTTCTTC. It yields the protein CASRRDGGGYEQFF. V is TRBV11-1 and J is TRBJ2-1; maybe TRBD2 (6 bases). CDR3 length equals 14 residues. Trimming removed 6 bases at V and 8 bases at J, with 17 bases between. Germline CDR1 and CDR2: SGHAT and FQDESV (reference sequence). Complete variable domain (other parts from reference TRBV11-1 and TRBJ2-1): EAEVAQSPRYKITEKSQAVAFWCDPISGHATLYWYRQILGQGPELLVQFQDESVVDDSQLPKDRFSAERLKGVDSTLKIQPAELGDSAMYLCASRRDGGGYEQFFGPGTRLTVL.

CDR3: CSASRTGEYGGYTF. In DNA form, the CDR3 reads TGCAGTGCTAGTAGGACAGGGGAGTATGGTGGCTACACCTTC. This chain connects TRBV20-1 to TRBJ1-2; 9 bases line up with TRBD1. The V segment lost 3 bases and the J segment 7 bases; nucleotides outside the gene matches: 9. Germline CDR1 reads DFQATT; CDR2 reads SNEGSKA (reference sequence). The CDR3 loop spans 14 amino acids.

The chain uses TRBV6-5 and TRBJ1-1; 9 bases agree with TRBD1. The germline gives CDR1 MNHEY, CDR2 SVGAGI. The CDR3 length is 14 residues. V gave up 4 bases and J gave up 0 bases; unmatched junction bases: 0. As DNA, the CDR3 is TGTGCCAGCAGTTGGGACAGGGTGAACACTGAAGCTTTCTTT. This codes for CASSWDRVNTEAFF.

This clonotype was picked up a small number of times. This sequence joins TRBV29-1 and TRBJ1-4; D is undetermined. V lost 1 base and J 8 bases, leaving 8 bases between the germline ends. The CDR3 covers 12 residues. CDR1 is SQVTM, CDR2 ANQGSEA, per germline. The CDR3 sequence is CSVEGGSEKLFF. CDR3 in DNA: TGCAGCGTTGAAGGAGGTTCCGAAAAACTGTTTTTT.

A remark on this clonotype: At one end, the junction sequence differs from germline, possibly due to a read error. V and J are TRBV3-1 and TRBJ2-5, with unresolved D. The CDR3 runs 11 residues. Per germline, CDR1 LGHDT and CDR2 YNNKEL (reference sequence). CDR3 DNA: TGTGCCTGCAGCCGTCGGGAGACCCAGTACTTC. It specifies CACSRRETQYF.

At least ten counts were recorded for this clonotype. The V and J genes are TRBV9 and TRBJ2-1; a possible D gene is TRBD1 (6 bases). V was shortened by 1 base and J by 5 bases, with 13 bases between the two germline ends. Germline-derived CDR1 and CDR2 are SGDLS and YYNGEE. CDR3 length: 15 amino acids. CDR3 nucleotides: TGTGCCAGCAGCGTAAGGGCAGGGGTCAACAATGAGCAGTTCTTC. Protein: CASSVRAGVNNEQFF.

The chain joins TRBV20-1 to TRBJ1-6; no clear D gene. Per germline, CDR1 DFQATT and CDR2 SNEGSKA (reference sequence). Trimming cost V 2 bases and J 7 bases, with 12 bases left between them. This CDR3 is built from 14 residues. The CDR3 nucleotides are TGCAGTGCTAGATTCCGGGCCGCGAATTCACCCCTCCACTTT. Residues: CSARFRAANSPLHF.

As regards this clonotype: A clone one base away is much larger, so this may be a read error. The chain links TRBV28 to TRBJ2-5; 8 nucleotides agree with TRBD1. J lost 11 bases, V lost 4 bases, and 12 bases had no gene match. This CDR3 comprises 14 residues. Germline loops: CDR1 MDHEN, CDR2 SYDVKM. The CDR3 DNA reads TGTGCCAGCAGTTGCCAAGGAGGACAGGGTGCGCAGTACTTC. Translation: CASSCQGGQGAQYF.

The V and J genes are TRBV10-3 and TRBJ1-4, with D hard to call. Trimming shortened V by 0 bases and J by 10 bases, and 12 bases separated the two germline ends. The germline CDR1 and CDR2 sequences are ENHRY and SYGVKD. The CDR3 consists of 14 residues. The DNA for the CDR3 is TGTGCCATCAGTGAGTCTAGAGAGGATGGAAAACTGTTTTTT. It translates to CAISESREDGKLFF.

This clonotype was counted at least ten times. The V gene is TRBV12-3 or TRBV12-4, the J gene TRBJ2-5; 14 bases fit TRBD2. V was clipped by 1 base and J by 4 bases; unmatched bases: 5. There are 17 residues in the CDR3. The CDR3 DNA is TGTGCCAGCAGTTTAGGACTAGCGGGGGGGCTTGCAGAGACCCAGTACTTC. This codes for CASSLGLAGGLAETQYF.

This clonotype was counted a few times. The chain employs TRBV5-6 and TRBJ2-1; D remains ambiguous. This CDR3 contains 15 residues. Trimming stripped 2 bases from V and 6 bases from J, with 15 bases between. The germline V gene has CDR1 SGHDT and CDR2 YYEEEE. CDR3 in DNA: TGTGCCAGCAGCTTTGGTGCCATCCAGCCCAATGAGCAGTTCTTC. The encoded protein is CASSFGAIQPNEQFF. Looking up the rest from reference TRBV5-6 and TRBJ2-1 gives the full variable domain: DAGVTQSPTHLIKTRGQQVTLRCSPKSGHDTVSWYQQALGQGPQFIFQYYEEEERQRGNFPDRFSGHQFPNYSSELNVNALLLGDSALYLCASSFGAIQPNEQFFGPGTRLTVL.

This chain links TRBV6-2 or TRBV6-3 with TRBJ1-5; D possibly corresponds to TRBD1 (5 bases). CDR1 is MNHEY and CDR2 is SVGEGT in the germline V gene. This CDR3 has 12 amino acids. V lost 2 bases and J 8 bases, leaving 7 bases between the germline ends. CDR3 in amino acids: CASSYGAKPQHF. CDR3 bases: TGTGCCAGCAGTTACGGGGCCAAGCCCCAGCATTTT.

This clonotype was seen ten or more times. Germline and junction disagree at one end, which may indicate a read error. The genes are TRBV4-1 and TRBJ2-3, with D unresolved. Germline V gives CDR1 MGHRA, CDR2 YSYEKL. The CDR3 consists of 14 residues. In DNA, the CDR3 is TGTGCCAGCAGCCAAGTAACCTCCACAGATACGCAGTATTTT. Its translation is CASSQVTSTDTQYF.

The chain uses TRBV5-1 and TRBJ1-1; D is unresolved. Trimming left V 1 base short and J 3 bases short, with 10 bases between. The CDR3 is 14 amino acids. Germline CDR1 is SGHRS and CDR2 is YFSETQ. This CDR3 is CASSLHGRDTEAFF. Written as DNA, the CDR3 is TGCGCCAGCAGCTTGCACGGGCGGGACACTGAAGCTTTCTTT.